The TCR beta chain described here comes from a study of T cell responses to AZD1222 COVID-19 vaccine. In the study overall: It was second doses at about 4 or about 12 weeks that were pooled. Overall study results and limits: Most donors were white British, females outnumbered males, and clonal diversity was possibly underestimated. Reportedly, close to half of spike-specific TCRs are directed against unmutated variant regions. Scientists sampled the repertoires only once the peak T cell response had passed.

This CDR3 has 12 amino acids. With 5 bases removed from V and 7 bases from J, the gap between germline ends came to 6 bases. Germline V gene sequence: CDR1 SNHLY, CDR2 FYNNEI. Comments on this clone: Its antigen is unknown.

Produced via immunoSEQ multiplex PCR; TCRdb's table is partial and in-frame only. The sample yields more than 75,000 clones, about 91% seen once. This chain joins TRBV2 and TRBJ1-6; no clear D gene. This specimen consisted of peripheral blood, obtained on day 0 of AZD1222 vaccination. This clonotype originated in an adult in good health. The CDR3 is CASSTPNSPLHF. In DNA form, the CDR3 reads TGTGCCAGCAGTACACCCAATTCACCCCTCCACTTT.